This TCR beta chain derives from a study of blood T cell repertoires in COVID-19. Study information: Both acute and convalescent COVID-19 samples were obtained from the United States, Italy and Spain. PBMCs, B-cell-depleted T cells, or T cells provided the cDNA or gDNA that made up the material.

The Seattle site enrolled patients during active infection and followed them longitudinally. Study processing details: Scientists estimated how many nucleated cells there were by amplifying reference gene primers. This table comes from immunoSEQ multiplex PCR, and its TCRdb copy is limited to in-frame clones, with some not included. D and trimming come from the DNA, and the V and J calls and clone size come from that table. The sample lists about 120,000 clones, roughly nine tenths occurring once. The CDR3 covers 15 residues. Germline lookup yields CDR1 MGHRA and CDR2 YSYEKL. V dropped 6 bases and J dropped 3; count of bases not matched to a gene: 5.

The sequenced material came from peripheral blood. The chain uses TRBV4-1 and TRBJ1-2; 12 bases are shared with TRBD1. The sequence came from a man in his 60s with COVID-19, enrolled during active disease. The CDR3 coding sequence is TGCGCCAGCAGTTACCGGGACAGGGGGCACTATGGCTACACCTTC. It specifies CASSYRDRGHYGYTF.